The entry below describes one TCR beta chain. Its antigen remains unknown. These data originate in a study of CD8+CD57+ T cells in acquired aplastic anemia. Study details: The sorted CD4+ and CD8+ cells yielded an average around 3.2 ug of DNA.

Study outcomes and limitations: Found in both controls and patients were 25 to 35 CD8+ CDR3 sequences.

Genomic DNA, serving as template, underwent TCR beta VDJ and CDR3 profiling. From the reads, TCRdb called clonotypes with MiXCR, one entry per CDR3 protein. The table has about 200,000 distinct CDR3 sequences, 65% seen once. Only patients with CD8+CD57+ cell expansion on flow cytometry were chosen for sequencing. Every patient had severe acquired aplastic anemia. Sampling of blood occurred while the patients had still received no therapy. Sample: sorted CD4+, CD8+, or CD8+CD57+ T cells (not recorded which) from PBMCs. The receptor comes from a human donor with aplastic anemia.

CDR3 residues: CASSSQQGSEQYF. The DNA for the CDR3 is TGTGCCAGCAGTTCGCAACAGGGCTCCGAGCAGTACTTC. This rearrangement joins TRBV12-3 or TRBV12-4 to TRBJ2-7; weak D call: TRBD1 (6 bases). V was pared by 4 bases and J by 6 bases, with 13 bases between. The CDR3 is 13 amino acids.